What follows are 17 T cell receptor beta chains derived from one specimen sequenced in a study of tissue T cells after allogeneic stem cell transplantation. Sequencing used immunoSEQ multiplex PCR; TCRdb keeps in-frame clones, though not all of them. The table lists about 16,000 clones, about 70% of them singletons, with roughly 0.91% in the top ten. Specimen: spleen. The receptors stem from a female BALB/c mouse in good health. The strain's MHC type: H2-d.

Concerning this clone itself: The genes are named according to mouse. The CDR3 end is not reached by the read, which stops 1 residue before it; the germline J gene fills it in. The chain employs TRBV13-1 and TRBJ2-5; perhaps TRBD2 as D (5 bases). Trimming removed 2 bases from V and 0 bases from J, with 7 bases in between. The CDR3 loop spans 14 amino acids. Germline CDR1 reads NSHNY; CDR2 reads SYGAGN. The CDR3: CASSDWENQDTQYF. CDR3 DNA (partial): TGTGCCAGCAGTGACTGGGAGAACCAAGACACCCAGTAC.

To note about this clone: Genes and germline come from the mouse. The read terminates 1 residue before the CDR3 end, so the remaining end is supplied by the germline J gene. The chain couples TRBV29 to TRBJ2-1, with D tentatively TRBD2 (6 bases). Deletions cut 5 bases from V and 1 base from J, with 9 bases between. CDR3 length equals 14 residues. Germline CDR1 MSHET, CDR2 SYDVDS. Incomplete CDR3 DNA: TGTGCTAGCAGTCTCCTGGGGAACTATGCTGAGCAGTTC. Encoded protein: CASSLLGNYAEQF. The full CDR3 sequence reads CASSLLGNYAEQFF.

Details on this clone: Here the gene names and germline are mouse. The read terminates 1 residue before the CDR3 end, so the remaining end is supplied by the germline J gene. J is TRBJ2-3 and V is TRBV5, with 10 bases fitting TRBD1. Trimming cost V 1 base and J 0 bases; bases outside gene matches: 1. The CDR3 has 16 amino acids. CDR1 and CDR2 (germline): LGHNA, YNLKQL (reference sequence). The CDR3 DNA, read in part, is TGTGCCAGCAGCCAAGGGGACAGGGGTAGTGCAGAAACGCTGTAT. This gives the protein CASSQGDRGSAETLY. The CDR3 in full is CASSQGDRGSAETLYF.

A note on this clone: Genes and germline are mouse. The read finishes 1 residue shy of the CDR3 end, and the germline J gene is used to complete it. The identical CDR3 is also encoded by other nucleotide sequences in the sample. The rearrangement links TRBV13-2 to TRBJ2-5; D call uncertain. Trimming left V 5 bases short and J 2 bases short, with 3 bases between. The length of the CDR3 is 11 residues. From germline, CDR1 is NNHNN and CDR2 SYGAGS (reference sequence). The CDR3 sequence is CASGVQDTQYF. The part of the CDR3 DNA that was read is TGTGCCAGCGGGGTCCAAGACACCCAGTAC.

Note on this clone: Each gene name is a mouse one. The CDR3 goes on 1 residue after the read ends, and that part is filled in from the germline J gene. This chain connects TRBV13-1 to TRBJ2-5; TRBD2 matches at 7 bases. The CDR3 extends over 15 amino acids. CDR1 is NSHNY, CDR2 SYGAGN, per germline. The V and J ends lost 3 bases and 0 bases, in that order; junction bases with no gene match: 4. Partial CDR3 DNA: TGTGCCAGCAGTGTGGGGGGAATTAACCAAGACACCCAGTAC. It translates to CASSVGGINQDTQY. The entire CDR3 is CASSVGGINQDTQYF.

Concerning this clone: The gene names here belong to mouse. With the read ending 1 residue before the CDR3 end, the germline J gene is used to fill in that end. V usage is TRBV29 and J usage is TRBJ1-4; D is possibly TRBD1 (6 bases). Trimming pared 3 bases from V and 3 bases from J, leaving 8 bases between. Germline lookup yields CDR1 MSHET and CDR2 SYDVDS. This CDR3 comprises 14 residues. This CDR3 reads CASSFQGPNERLFF. The part of the CDR3 DNA that was read is TGTGCTAGCAGTTTCCAGGGGCCCAACGAAAGATTATTT.

Turning to this clone: Gene names are the mouse ones. Read data end 1 residue before the CDR3 end; the end is taken from the germline J gene. The chain is built from TRBV17 and TRBJ2-5; 11 nucleotides match TRBD2. Trimming took 3 bases from V and 6 from J; bases not matched to a gene: 2. Germline CDR1 reads MNHDT; CDR2 reads YYDKIL. CDR3 length: 14 residues. This CDR3 reads CASSSTGGADTQYF. Partial CDR3 DNA: TGTGCTAGCAGTAGTACTGGGGGGGCGGACACCCAGTAC.

As for this clone: Each gene name is a mouse one. The DNA read from the CDR3 is TGTGCCAGCAGCCAAGAGGACTGGGGGGGAGCAGAAACGCTGTAT. Amino acid sequence: CASSQEDWGGAETLY. In full, the CDR3 is CASSQEDWGGAETLYF. The chain uses TRBV5 and TRBJ2-3, with 12 bases identical to TRBD2. The read comes to an end 1 residue before the CDR3 does, leaving the germline J gene to fill in the end. CDR1 is LGHNA and CDR2 is YNLKQL in the germline V gene (reference sequence). V was clipped by 0 bases and J by 3 bases; unmatched bases: 1. The CDR3 is 16 residues long.

About this clone itself: The genes and germline here are from mouse. From the germline J gene comes the end of the CDR3, since the read stops 1 residue before it. The rearrangement links TRBV19 to TRBJ2-4; the match to TRBD1 covers 7 bases. The CDR3 consists of 15 residues. Germline V lookup: CDR1 FNHDT, CDR2 SITEND (reference sequence). The junction had 8 bases not matched to a gene; V was cut back by 5 bases and J by 2 bases. The DNA read from the CDR3 is TGTGCCAGCAGAAAGACAGGGTGGGATCAAAACACCTTGTAC. As protein: CASRKTGWDQNTLY. The CDR3 as a whole reads CASRKTGWDQNTLYF. The full variable domain, completed using reference TRBV19 and TRBJ2-4, is GGIITQTPKFLIGQEGQKLTLKCQQNFNHDTMYWYRQDSGKGLRLIYYSITENDLQKGDLSEGYDASREKKSSFSLTVTSAQKNEMAVFLCASRKTGWDQNTLYFGAGTRLSVL.

The sample holds one count of this clone. Genes and germline come from the mouse. With the read ending 1 residue before the CDR3 end, the germline J gene is used to fill in that end. The sample holds other DNA sequences that translate to the same CDR3. The chain joins TRBV17 to TRBJ2-4; D is perhaps TRBD2 (6 bases). Trimming pared 3 bases from V and 0 bases from J, leaving 7 bases between. Germline loops: CDR1 MNHDT, CDR2 YYDKIL. The CDR3 length is 14 residues. The DNA read from the CDR3 is TGTGCTAGCAGTAGGGGGGGAAGTCAAAACACCTTGTAC. Protein sequence: CASSRGGSQNTLY. The whole CDR3 is CASSRGGSQNTLYF.

With regard to this clone: The gene names here belong to mouse. The read ends 1 residue early relative to the CDR3; the germline J gene fills the gap. The rearrangement links TRBV13-2 to TRBJ1-1, with D perhaps matching TRBD1 (5 bases). The CDR3 has 12 amino acids. Trimming took 5 bases from V and 4 from J, leaving 9 bases between them. The germline V gene has CDR1 NNHNN and CDR2 SYGAGS (reference sequence). The chain's CDR3 is CASGGGVTEVFF. CDR3 bases read: TGTGCCAGCGGGGGAGGGGTCACAGAAGTCTTC.

This clone was detected a few times. Gene names follow the mouse nomenclature. The read ends 1 residue before the CDR3 terminus; that terminus is restored from the germline J gene. The rearrangement links TRBV2 to TRBJ2-7, with TRBD2 identical over 7 bases. V shed 0 bases, J shed 0 bases, and the junction held 2 bases outside the gene matches. There are 15 residues in the CDR3. The germline CDR1 and CDR2 sequences are LGHNA and YSYQKL. The CDR3 loop reads CASSQDGGFSYEQYF. CDR3 DNA, as far as it was read: TGTGCCAGCAGCCAAGATGGGGGGTTCTCCTATGAACAGTAC.

For this clone: Gene names and germline refer to mouse. The read is 1 residue too short to cover the CDR3 end, so that end is filled in from the germline J gene. This rearrangement joins TRBV3 to TRBJ2-5; TRBD2 aligns across 7 bases. The CDR3 has 14 amino acids. Trimming at V came to 1 base and at J to 2 bases, leaving 0 bases not matched to a gene. Germline V gives CDR1 SNHLY, CDR2 FYNGKV (reference sequence). CDR3 DNA (partial): TGTGCCAGCAGCTTAGTGGGGGGCCAAGACACCCAGTAC. It yields the protein CASSLVGGQDTQY. The full CDR3 is CASSLVGGQDTQYF.

This clone was observed a single time. Gene names follow the mouse nomenclature. The CDR3 end is not reached by the read, which stops 1 residue before it; the germline J gene fills it in. J is TRBJ1-3 and V is TRBV20, with 7 bases that match TRBD1. Losses at the gene ends were 2 bases for V and 2 bases for J; bases not matched to a gene: 0. Per germline, CDR1 GFQATS and CDR2 STVNSAI. CDR3 length: 13 residues. The CDR3 loop is CGARTGAGNTLYF. Partial CDR3 DNA: TGTGGTGCTAGGACAGGGGCTGGAAATACGCTCTAT. Using reference TRBV20 and TRBJ1-3 for the parts outside the CDR3, the full variable domain is GALVYQYPRRTICKSGTSMRMECQAVGFQATSVAWYRQSPQKTFELIALSTVNSAIKYEQNFTQEKFPISHPNLSFSSMTVLNAYLEDRGLYLCGARTGAGNTLYFGEGSRLIVV.

On this clone itself: The germline and genes are mouse ones. The CDR3 goes on 1 residue after the read ends, and that part is filled in from the germline J gene. The rearrangement joins TRBV13-3 to TRBJ1-4; D not certain. The CDR3 is 12 amino acids. Deletions cut 2 bases from V and 3 bases from J, with 2 bases between. The germline CDR1 and CDR2 sequences are NNHDY and SYVADS. This chain's CDR3 is CASSDPNERLFF. CDR3 bases read: TGTGCCAGCAGTGACCCCAACGAAAGATTATTT.

Note on this clone: Gene names are mouse gene names. With the read ending 1 residue before the CDR3 end, the germline J gene is used to fill in that end. The rearrangement links TRBV5 to TRBJ1-3; TRBD1 aligns across 8 bases. After removal of 1 base from V and 0 bases from J, the junction contained 2 bases not matched to a gene. CDR3 size: 16 residues. Germline CDR1 is LGHNA and CDR2 is YNLKQL (reference sequence). The sequenced part of the CDR3 DNA is TGTGCCAGCAGCCAAGGGACAGGGCATTCTGGAAATACGCTCTAT. Translating it yields CASSQGTGHSGNTLY. The CDR3 in full is CASSQGTGHSGNTLYF.

On this clone itself: The listed genes are named as in mouse. The read ends 1 residue early relative to the CDR3; the germline J gene fills the gap. This sequence joins TRBV29 and TRBJ2-3; D unclear. This CDR3 has 12 residues. Germline V gene data show CDR1 as MSHET and CDR2 as SYDVDS. V was shortened by 6 bases and J by 3 bases, with 7 bases between the two germline ends. The CDR3 bases that were read are TGTGCTAGCAGCCCGGAAGCAGAAACGCTGTAT. It yields the protein CASSPEAETLY. The CDR3 reads in full as CASSPEAETLYF.